What follows describes a single TCR beta chain. Its antigen is undetermined. The sample is drawn from a study of shared clonotypes between healthy human individuals. Points from the study as a whole: The sampled material consisted only of blood, and tissue repertoires are likely to differ. Across subsets, estimated richness was generally greater for naive than for memory populations.

Deep-level running was used for the assay. Assay used: immunoSEQ multiplex PCR; TCRdb lists only in-frame clones, some missing. The sample lists roughly 1.4 million clones, around 98.5% seen once, with around 0.38% in the top ten. Trimming pared 0 bases from V and 2 bases from J, leaving 17 bases between. The CDR3 spans 17 residues. Per the germline V gene, CDR1 is SGDLS and CDR2 is YYNGEE. None of the donors, who were healthy HIV-negative adults, had recently had acute infections or vaccinations. The V gene is TRBV9, the J gene TRBJ2-5; tentatively, D is TRBD2 (7 bases). The sequenced material came from naive CD4+ T cells sorted from blood. The subset was: CD45RA+ positively selected. The TCR sequence derives from a man aged 25 to 40 in good health. The CDR3 loop reads CASSVASEGGGQETQYF. Here the CDR3 DNA reads TGTGCCAGCAGCGTAGCTTCAGAGGGGGGAGGGCAAGAGACCCAGTACTTC.